This TCR beta chain was captured in a study of CD8+ T cells in alopecia areata. Findings of the study overall: Sharing of TCRs across patients appeared less clear than in mice, possibly for HLA-related reasons. Lesional scalp displayed greater clonality than normal scalp, most notably in alopecia totalis/universalis.

Extraction of RNA preceded its reverse transcription into cDNA, which served as the sequencing template. Sequenced by immunoSEQ multiplex PCR; TCRdb stores in-frame clones only, minus some. The record shows 270,000 or so clones for this sample, with no singletons present. A word on this clone: Its target is not known. Mouse names are used for the genes. The read halts 4 residues ahead of the CDR3 end, with the missing end drawn from the germline J gene.

Trimming stripped 3 bases from V and 0 bases from J, with 10 bases between. The CDR3 has 15 residues. Germline V CDR1 and CDR2: NNHDY, SYVADS. A sort of pooled cutaneous lymph node cells used CD4, CD8alpha, NKG2D, NKG2ACE and other stains. Sequenced: CD4+ T cells sorted from a lymph node. This sequence was found in a C3H/HeJ mouse with alopecia areata. MHC haplotype of the mouse line: H2-k. This chain joins TRBV13-3 and TRBJ2-1; possible D gene TRBD2, 5 bases. CDR3 DNA, as far as it was read: TGTGCCAGCAGTGTCGGTGGGGTTAACTATGCT. It is translated as CASSVGGVNYA. The complete CDR3 sequence is CASSVGGVNYAEQFF.